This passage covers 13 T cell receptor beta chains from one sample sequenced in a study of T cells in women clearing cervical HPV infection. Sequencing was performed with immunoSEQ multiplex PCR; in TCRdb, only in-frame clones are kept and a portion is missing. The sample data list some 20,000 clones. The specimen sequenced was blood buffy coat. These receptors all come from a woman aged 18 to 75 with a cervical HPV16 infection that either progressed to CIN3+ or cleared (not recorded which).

CDR3 protein: CSARTSGRWRNEQFF. CDR3 DNA (partial): TGCAGTGCGCGGACTAGCGGGAGGTGGCGCAATGAG. The chain combines TRBV20-1 with TRBJ2-1, with 14 bases aligning to TRBD2. From the germline J gene comes the end of the CDR3, since the read stops 3 residues before it. V dropped 6 bases and J dropped 6; count of bases not matched to a gene: 7. This CDR3 is built from 15 residues. Germline V lookup: CDR1 DFQATT, CDR2 SNEGSKA (reference sequence).

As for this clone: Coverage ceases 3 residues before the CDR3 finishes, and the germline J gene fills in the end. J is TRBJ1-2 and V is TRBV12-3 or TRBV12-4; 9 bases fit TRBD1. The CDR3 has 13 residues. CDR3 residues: CASSGYRGQSYTF. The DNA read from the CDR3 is TGTGCCAGCAGCGGATACAGGGGGCAGAGC.

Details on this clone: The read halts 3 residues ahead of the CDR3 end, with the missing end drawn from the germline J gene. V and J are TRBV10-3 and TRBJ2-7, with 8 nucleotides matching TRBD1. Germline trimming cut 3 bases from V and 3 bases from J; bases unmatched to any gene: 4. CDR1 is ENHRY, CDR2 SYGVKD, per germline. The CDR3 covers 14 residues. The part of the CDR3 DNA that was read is TGTGCCATCAGTGAAGGGACAGGTCGCTACGAG. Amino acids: CAISEGTGRYE. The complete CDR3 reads CAISEGTGRYEQYF.

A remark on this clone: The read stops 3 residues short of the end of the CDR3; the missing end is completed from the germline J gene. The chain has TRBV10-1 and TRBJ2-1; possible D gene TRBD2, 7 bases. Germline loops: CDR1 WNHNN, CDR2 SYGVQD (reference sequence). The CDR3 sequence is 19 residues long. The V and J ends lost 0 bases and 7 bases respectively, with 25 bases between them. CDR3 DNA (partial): TGCGCCAGCAGTGAGTCGGGGGCGGGGGTATTTATCTTAACGAATGAG. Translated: CASSESGAGVFILTNE. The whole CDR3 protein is CASSESGAGVFILTNEQFF.

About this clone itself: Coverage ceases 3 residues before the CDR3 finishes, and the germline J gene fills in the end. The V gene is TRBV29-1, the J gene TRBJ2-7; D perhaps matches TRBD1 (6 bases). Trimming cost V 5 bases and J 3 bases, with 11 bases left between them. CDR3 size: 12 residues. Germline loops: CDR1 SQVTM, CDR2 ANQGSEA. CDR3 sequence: CSVQTGSYEQYF. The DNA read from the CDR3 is TGCAGCGTTCAAACAGGGAGCTACGAG.

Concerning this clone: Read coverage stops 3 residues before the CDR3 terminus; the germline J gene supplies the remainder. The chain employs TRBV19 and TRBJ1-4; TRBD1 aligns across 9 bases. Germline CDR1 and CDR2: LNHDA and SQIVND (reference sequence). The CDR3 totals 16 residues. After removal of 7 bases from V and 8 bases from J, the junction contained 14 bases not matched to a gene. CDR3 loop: CASTLNGRTGEEKLFF. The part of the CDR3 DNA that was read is TGTGCCAGTACCCTAAATGGCCGGACAGGGGAAGAAAAA.

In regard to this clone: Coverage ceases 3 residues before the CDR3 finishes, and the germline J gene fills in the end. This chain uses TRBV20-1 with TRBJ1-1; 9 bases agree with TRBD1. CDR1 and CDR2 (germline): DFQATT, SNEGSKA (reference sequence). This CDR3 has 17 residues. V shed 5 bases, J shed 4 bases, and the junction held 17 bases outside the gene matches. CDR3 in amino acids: CSAQAPEGQGMVTEAFF. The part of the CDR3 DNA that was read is TGCAGTGCTCAAGCACCGGAAGGACAGGGGATGGTCACTGAA.

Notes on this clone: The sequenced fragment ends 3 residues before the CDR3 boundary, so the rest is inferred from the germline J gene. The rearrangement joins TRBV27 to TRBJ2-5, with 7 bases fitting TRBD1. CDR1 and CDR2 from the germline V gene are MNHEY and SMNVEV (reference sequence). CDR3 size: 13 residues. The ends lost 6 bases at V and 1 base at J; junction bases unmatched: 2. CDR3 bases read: TGTGCCAGCAGGTGGACAGGCCAAGAGACC. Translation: CASRWTGQET. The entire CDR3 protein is CASRWTGQETQYF.

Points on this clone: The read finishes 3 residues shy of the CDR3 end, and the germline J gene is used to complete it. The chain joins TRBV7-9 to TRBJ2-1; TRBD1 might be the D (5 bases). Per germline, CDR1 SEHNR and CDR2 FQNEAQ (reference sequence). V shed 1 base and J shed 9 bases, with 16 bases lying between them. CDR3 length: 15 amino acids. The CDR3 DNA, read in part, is TGTGCCAGCAGCTTAGAAGGGGCTCGATGGGGTGAG. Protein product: CASSLEGARWGE. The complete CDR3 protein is CASSLEGARWGEQFF.

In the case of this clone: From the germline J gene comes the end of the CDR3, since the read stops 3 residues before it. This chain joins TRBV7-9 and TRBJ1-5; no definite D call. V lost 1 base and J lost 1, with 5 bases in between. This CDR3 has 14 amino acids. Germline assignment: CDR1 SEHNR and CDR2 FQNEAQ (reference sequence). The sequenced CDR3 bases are TGTGCCAGCAGCTTAGGCCAGAGCAATCAGCCC. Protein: CASSLGQSNQP. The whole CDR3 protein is CASSLGQSNQPQHF.

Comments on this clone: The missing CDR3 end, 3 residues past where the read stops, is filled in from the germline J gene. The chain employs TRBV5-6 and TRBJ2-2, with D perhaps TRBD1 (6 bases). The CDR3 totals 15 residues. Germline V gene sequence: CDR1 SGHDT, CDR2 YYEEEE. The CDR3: CASSSQQGPTEKLFF. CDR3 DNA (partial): TGTGCCAGCAGCTCACAACAGGGACCTACTGAAAAG.

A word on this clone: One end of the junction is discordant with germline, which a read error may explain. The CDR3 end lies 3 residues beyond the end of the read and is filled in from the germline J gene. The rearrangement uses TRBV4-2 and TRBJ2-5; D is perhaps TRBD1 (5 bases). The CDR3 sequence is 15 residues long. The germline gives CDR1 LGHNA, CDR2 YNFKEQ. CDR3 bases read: TGCGCCAGCAGCCAAGATCCAATAGGGGCAGAGACC. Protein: CASSQDPIGAET. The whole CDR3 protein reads CASSQDPIGAETQYF.

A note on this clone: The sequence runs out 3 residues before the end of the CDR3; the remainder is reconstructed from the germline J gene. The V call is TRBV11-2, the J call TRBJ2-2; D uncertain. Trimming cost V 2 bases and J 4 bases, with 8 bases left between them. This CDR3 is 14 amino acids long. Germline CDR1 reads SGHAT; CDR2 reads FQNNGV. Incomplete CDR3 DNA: TGTGCCAGCAGCTTATTCGTCGGCACCGGGGAG. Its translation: CASSLFVGTGE. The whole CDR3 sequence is CASSLFVGTGELFF.